These T cell receptor beta chains were read from a single sample in a study of shared clonotypes between healthy human individuals. TCRdb's table, derived via immunoSEQ multiplex PCR, lists solely in-frame clones and lacks some. The sample contains almost 750,000 clones, 55% to 75% of which appear only once. Sample: memory CD4+ T cells sorted from blood. These TCRs come from a woman aged 30 to 39 in good health. The CDR3 runs from the conserved cysteine through the conserved F or W. Fields, in order: V gene, clone size, D gene, J gene, CDR3 protein, CDR3 DNA. D genes are given only for firm matches. Clone size is given for some rows only: seen once, a few or many times, or a class if the clone is expanded.

>TRBV5-4|NA|NA|TRBJ2-2
CASSFTRNTGELFF
TGTGCCAGCAGTTTCACCCGGAACACCGGGGAGCTGTTTTTT
>TRBV28|few|TRBD1|TRBJ2-7
CASSSPTGGRPYEQYF
TGTGCCAGCAGTTCCCCGACAGGGGGAAGACCCTACGAGCAGTACTTC
>TRBV25-1|NA|TRBD2|TRBJ2-1
CASSVPYSGRAPYNEQFF
TGTGCCAGCAGTGTCCCCTATAGCGGGAGGGCACCCTACAATGAGCAGTTCTTC
>TRBV7-8|NA|NA|TRBJ2-3
CASSHQGKVADTQYF
TGTGCCAGCAGTCATCAGGGAAAGGTCGCAGATACGCAGTATTTT
>TRBV6-5|NA|NA|TRBJ2-5
CATRTAQETQYF
TGTGCCACCCGGACAGCTCAAGAGACCCAGTACTTC
>TRBV2|NA|NA|TRBJ1-2
CASSALRKRNGYTF
TGTGCCAGCAGTGCCCTGAGAAAAAGAAATGGCTACACCTTC
>TRBV6-1|NA|TRBD1|TRBJ1-2
CASRDRGFSYGYTF
TGTGCCAGCAGGGACAGGGGTTTCAGCTATGGCTACACCTTC
>TRBV4-2|NA|TRBD2|TRBJ2-3
CASSQERGGSSTDTQYF
TGTGCCAGCAGCCAAGAAAGGGGAGGGTCTAGCACAGATACGCAGTATTTT
>TRBV7-6|once|TRBD1|TRBJ2-7
CASSRGTGTYEQYF
TGTGCCAGCAGCAGGGGGACAGGGACCTACGAGCAGTACTTC
>TRBV5-1|NA|TRBD1|TRBJ1-4
CASTLGDRDNEKLFF
TGCGCCAGCACACTAGGGGACAGGGATAATGAAAAACTGTTTTTT
>TRBV6-5|NA|NA|TRBJ2-5
CASSYSTGQETQYF
TGTGCCAGCAGTTACTCGACGGGTCAAGAGACCCAGTACTTC
>TRBV15|NA|NA|TRBJ1-1
CATSTGGGITEAFF
TGTGCCACCAGCACCGGGGGGGGTATTACTGAAGCTTTCTTT
>TRBV5-5|NA|NA|TRBJ1-2
CASSLTTGEPYGYTF
TGTGCCAGCAGCTTGACGACGGGGGAACCCTATGGCTACACCTTC
>TRBV28|NA|NA|TRBJ2-4
CASSLDGNRNIQYF
TGTGCCAGCAGTTTGGACGGAAATAGGAACATTCAGTACTTC
>TRBV11-2|once|NA|TRBJ2-2
CASNKRGRGDTGELFF
TGTGCCAGCAACAAGAGGGGCAGGGGTGACACCGGGGAGCTGTTTTTT
>TRBV5-4|few|NA|TRBJ2-1
CASSLVLGSQRDNEQFF
TGTGCCAGCAGCTTGGTTTTAGGCAGCCAAAGGGACAATGAGCAGTTCTTC
>TRBV5-4|few|TRBD1|TRBJ2-7
CASSSPGTGPAEQYF
TGTGCCAGCAGCTCTCCCGGGACAGGGCCTGCCGAGCAGTACTTC
>TRBV19|NA|NA|TRBJ1-5
CASSIAAAAGGNQPQHF
TGTGCCAGTAGTATAGCTGCGGCAGCCGGAGGGAATCAGCCCCAGCATTTT
>TRBV5-1|NA|NA|TRBJ1-1
CASSFRMNGLMGTEAFF
TGCGCCAGCAGCTTTAGGATGAACGGGCTTATGGGCACTGAAGCTTTCTTT
>TRBV6-1|NA|TRBD1|TRBJ2-3
CASTTGVNTDTQYF
TGTGCCAGCACTACAGGGGTTAATACAGATACGCAGTATTTT
>TRBV6-5|NA|TRBD1|TRBJ1-2
CASSPRQGEGYTF
TGTGCCAGCAGCCCCAGACAGGGGGAAGGCTACACCTTC
>TRBV4-2|once|NA|TRBJ1-2
CASSQGVYGYTF
TGTGCCAGCAGCCAAGGCGTTTACGGCTACACCTTC
>TRBV21-1|NA|NA|TRBJ2-7
CASSKILGVDYEQYF
TGTGCCAGCAGCAAAATATTGGGAGTCGACTACGAGCAGTACTTC
>TRBV6-1|once|TRBD1|TRBJ1-5
CASTKTGEGNQPQHF
TGTGCCAGCACTAAAACAGGGGAGGGCAATCAGCCCCAGCATTTT
>TRBV2|NA|NA|TRBJ1-1
CASRPGTNTEAFF
TGTGCCAGCAGGCCGGGGACTAACACTGAAGCTTTCTTT
>TRBV7-2|NA|TRBD1|TRBJ2-7
CASSWTGGPYEQYF
TGTGCCAGCAGCTGGACAGGGGGCCCCTACGAGCAGTACTTC
>TRBV7-9|NA|TRBD2|TRBJ2-5
CASSFGAGGQETQYF
TGTGCCAGCAGCTTCGGTGCGGGGGGCCAAGAGACCCAGTACTTC